This T cell receptor beta chain was captured in a study of cytomegalovirus exposure and HLA in healthy donors (dated by TCRdb to about 2017). At the level of the whole study: In an earlier analysis of approximately 640 of the donors, around 290 Gb of sequence data and 90 million to 120 million unique TCR beta sequences from about 179 million T cells were reported. All discovery cohort repertoires had been generated on a single sequencing platform. High-throughput TCR immunosequencing, statistical association of individual TCRs with disease status, and machine learning were combined to predict cytomegalovirus infection status. On average, roughly 250,000 unique TCR beta nucleotide sequences were sequenced per donor among several hundred genotyped donors of the cohort, with approximately 18% of those sequences being non-productive. The number of donors typed differed by locus, with 629-630 for A, B, C, DRB1 and DQB1, around 520 for DQA1, 600 to 610 for DPA1, and over 400 for DPB1. Donor age, sex, ethnicity and CMV serostatus were compiled together with the repertoire data. A separate validation cohort of 100 to 150 different subjects was used in addition to the roughly 670-subject first cohort. Among the roughly 400 genotyped donors, around 81% belonged to the genetic ancestry cluster associated with self-reported Caucasian donors. The study aimed to test whether signatures of past pathogen exposure could be identified by cataloging public T cell receptors. A later analysis re-analyzed previously published TCR beta repertoires from about 600 donors and added high-resolution HLA genotyping to study TCR occurrence patterns. An earlier analysis of some 600 of the donors applied high-throughput TCR beta sequencing to assess whether each TCR beta V gene segment acted as functional or pseudogenic. HLA typing covered class I and class II loci at four-digit resolution. An early release covering roughly 600 HLA-typed donors comprised about 290 gigabases of sequencing data and around 80 million unique TCR sequences. Rather than using new phenotypic data, the later analysis identified candidate immune exposures from TCR beta sequences and from how often those sequences occurred across donors. Because of strong linkage in the cohort, 5 or 6 DR-DQ haplotypes were treated as single units for association and clustering. In a later genetic analysis, genome-wide SNP genotypes for 398 of the 666 donors were used, and that subset was treated as a discovery cohort. The study used immunosequencing to profile the T cell repertoires of approximately 650 subjects and linked those repertoires to cytomegalovirus serostatus.

Concerning this clone itself: The antigen it recognizes is unknown. No much larger clonotype is one base removed from it; base qualities were not supplied.

General findings and caveats noted by the study authors: At a false discovery rate of 0.05, a later analysis linked some 18,000 TCR beta sequences to specific HLA alleles. Some IMGT-functional V segments, including TRBV6-2 and TRBV6-3, could not be distinguished by the 87-base-pair reads and were therefore excluded. Correlated functional status among segregating V segments might be attributable to linkage disequilibrium, but an unknown experimental factor could not be ruled out. In a later analysis, the rate of TCR association differed among HLA loci, with DRB1 alleles having the most associated TCRs and HLA-C alleles having the fewest. A later genetic analysis reported fewer N-insertions in productive TCRs among donors in an Asian-associated ancestry cluster than the roughly 700-donor mean. Several of the top co-occurrence clusters appeared to be linked to parvovirus B19, influenza, CMV and Epstein-Barr virus, according to a later analysis. A total of fewer than 200 TCR beta chains were listed by the study as associated with cytomegalovirus. The classifier was reported to diagnose cytomegalovirus status with high specificity and sensitivity in both the original and validation cohorts. Assigning TCR associations to individual alleles was difficult when HLA alleles, especially DR and DQ, strongly co-occurred. Roughly uniform sequencing depth across donors was assumed in presence/absence analyses, although this assumption may not hold. A further reported finding was that TCR beta sequences accurately predicted the HLA-A and HLA-B alleles for most subjects in the first cohort. Across donors, most TCR sequences were observed very rarely, whereas some public TCRs were present in many individuals. In this cohort, only TCR beta chains were sequenced, and detectable features were limited by the absence of alpha or paired-chain data. Because HLA typing was unavailable for some donors at each locus, only the typed subset was used in association tests. In vitro tests confirmed that three of the cytomegalovirus-associated TCR beta chains recognize cytomegalovirus antigens. V-gene and J-gene trimming of TCR beta chains was associated with a missense DCLRE1C variant in a later genetic analysis, and the association was replicated in an independent cohort. For the cohort, immune exposure information was limited to CMV serostatus. The authors suggested that the approach could potentially be extended to other disease states and immunological phenotypes. Because counts were too low, around 18 rarely observed V segments, including chromosome 9 orphons, were left out of the earlier analysis of a few hundred of the donors. Compared with equally common non-associated chains, HLA-associated TCR beta chains in a later analysis were more clonally expanded and had lower generation probabilities. Broadly in line with IMGT annotations, most TCR beta V segments showed up in productive rearrangements about 87% or about 30% of the time in an earlier analysis of about 500 of the donors. According to a later analysis, most CMV-associated TCR beta chains appeared to be HLA-restricted, and the HLA associations seemed to be driven largely by CMV exposure. The sequencing pipeline was judged likely to have produced a cluster of highly shared sequence variants as a technical artifact.

Library preparation was by the immunoSEQ multiplex PCR assay. For the multiplex PCR, a mixture combining 60 forward primers for TCR Vbeta segments and 13 reverse primers for TCR Jbeta segments was used. The CDR3 region of rearranged TCR beta genes was amplified from genomic DNA by a multiplex PCR assay. The amplified TCR beta libraries were sequenced on the Illumina HiSeq System as 87-base-pair reads. As for the authors' bioinformatics: In a later analysis, approximately 74 million unique TCR beta chains were counted across the approximately 640 repertoires, and some 10 million of these chains were shared by at least two donors. Raw reads were error-corrected and collapsed into unique sequences by a nearest-neighbor algorithm in which closely related sequences were merged to remove PCR and sequencing errors. V, D and J gene segments were assigned by aligning CDR3 sequences to IMGT reference sequences. For a sequence to be retained, a match of at least six nucleotides was required to both a V gene segment and a J gene segment. A rearrangement counted as productive if the CDR3 had no stop codons and remained in frame with V and J, and every other rearrangement counted as non-productive. CDR3 was defined by IMGT convention, running from the second conserved V-encoded cysteine to the conserved J-encoded phenylalanine. The earlier analysis of some 600 of the donors excluded sequences that lacked an unambiguous match to a single V gene segment. An earlier analysis of 587 of the donors classified V segments as functional when productive rearrangements were above 56.7% and as segregating when the standard deviation between donors was above 5%. A statistical classification framework was developed to diagnose cytomegalovirus status using the catalog of TCR beta chain sequences. In a later analysis, V and J genes were assigned by comparing TCR nucleotide sequences against IMGT/GENE-DB human TR gene sequences. Using the TCRdist pipeline, a later analysis assigned CDR3 sequences along with most-parsimonious VDJ recombination scenarios. A later analysis defined each TCR beta chain by its CDR3 amino acid sequence plus V-gene family, and excluded reads lacking a unique V-gene family. In a later analysis, some 600 highly shared, low-generation-probability nucleotide sequences were removed to address suspected cross-contamination and a sequencing artifact. A later analysis calculated a clonal expansion index for each public chain from normalized within-repertoire ranks of inferred template counts. In a later analysis, generation probabilities were computed using a VDJ recombination model fitted to out-of-frame rearrangements, and the results were checked against IGoR. In a later analysis, TCR-TCR, TCR-HLA and TCR-CMV co-occurrence was scored with hypergeometric tests, and a repertoire-size bias correction was applied to TCR pairs. To estimate false discovery rates, a later analysis permuted the HLA or CMV assignments 20 times. A later analysis grouped co-occurring TCRs with DBSCAN, adding TCRdist sequence similarity when clustering within HLA-allele-positive subsets. Repertoires with fewer than 30,000 or more than 120,000 public chains were left out of co-occurrence clustering, as were five repertoires with anomalous nucleotide sharing. Held by TCRdb, this immuneACCESS table contains in-frame sequences only and omits some clones. Under half of the omission traces to an unresolved V gene where checked; the cause of the rest is unknown. Clone size and V and J calls were adopted from that table, with D and trimming inferred from the DNA. The table for this sample lists under 300,000 clones; just over 70% of them were counted only once. About 2.2% of the sample comes from the top ten.

The cohort consisted of hundreds of healthy bone marrow donors. All cohort members were sampled while nominally healthy, although unrecorded immune exposures were likely present. The donor tested CMV seronegative and was one of the 352 seronegative cohort members. A peripheral blood sample was collected from each donor, and TCR beta sequencing was performed on peripheral blood mononuclear cells. Genomic DNA was extracted from the blood cell samples with the Qiagen DNeasy Blood Extraction Kit. Between the V and J ends, shortened by 5 bases and 3 bases respectively, the junction contains 10 bases. The CDR3 runs 14 amino acids, cysteine and phenylalanine included. Of all the DNA, just the CDR3 is kept, 42 bases in frame from base 1. CDR1 MNHEY and CDR2 SMNVEV were looked up in the germline V gene (reference sequence).

The chain couples TRBV27 to TRBJ2-2; the D gene identity is not certain. Sequences were obtained from PBMCs. This sequence originates from a female donor in good health and CMV-seronegative. The CDR3 sequence is CASSPQVYTGELFF. DNA sequence: TGTGCCAGCAGTCCTCAGGTGTACACCGGGGAGCTGTTTTTT.